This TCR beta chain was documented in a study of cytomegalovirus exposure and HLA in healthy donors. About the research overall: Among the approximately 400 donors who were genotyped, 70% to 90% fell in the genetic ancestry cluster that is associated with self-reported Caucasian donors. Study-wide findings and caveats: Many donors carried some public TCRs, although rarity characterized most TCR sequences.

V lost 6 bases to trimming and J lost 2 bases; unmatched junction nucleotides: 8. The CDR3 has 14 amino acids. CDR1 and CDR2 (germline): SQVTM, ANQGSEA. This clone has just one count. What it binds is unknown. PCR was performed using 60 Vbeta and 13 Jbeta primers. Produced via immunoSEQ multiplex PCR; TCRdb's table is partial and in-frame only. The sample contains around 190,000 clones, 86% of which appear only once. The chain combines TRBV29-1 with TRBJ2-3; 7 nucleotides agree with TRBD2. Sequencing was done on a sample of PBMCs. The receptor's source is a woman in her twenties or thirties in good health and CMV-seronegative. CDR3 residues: CSVAIGGFTDTQYF. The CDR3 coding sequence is TGCAGCGTGGCCATCGGGGGGTTCACAGATACGCAGTATTTT.